Below, 23 T cell receptor beta chains from the same sample are listed, as sequenced in a study of blood T cell repertoires in COVID-19. Using immunoSEQ multiplex PCR, the repertoire was profiled, and TCRdb retains in-frame clones only, with some absent. The sample lists around 130,000 clones, about 86% occurring once. Sequences were obtained from PBMCs or T cells enriched from blood (not recorded which). The receptors shown here come from a man aged 35 to 55 with acute COVID-19.

This rearrangement joins TRBV19 to TRBJ2-1; tentative D call: TRBD1 (6 bases). The germline V gene encodes CDR1 LNHDA and CDR2 SQIVND (reference sequence). Trimming removed 6 bases at V and 0 bases at J, with 12 bases between. The CDR3 is made up of 15 amino acids. Here the CDR3 reads CASRLQGSSYNEQFF. CDR3 DNA sequence: TGTGCCAGTAGGTTACAGGGAAGCTCCTACAATGAGCAGTTCTTC.

This chain joins TRBV27 and TRBJ2-2, with D possibly TRBD1 on 5 matching bases. CDR3 length: 15 amino acids. Trimming stripped 5 bases from V and 7 bases from J, with 17 bases between. The germline V gene has CDR1 MNHEY and CDR2 SMNVEV (reference sequence). The CDR3 DNA follows: TGTGCCAGCAGTCTAAGAAGCCAGGGTGACGGGGAGCTGTTTTTT. Protein sequence: CASSLRSQGDGELFF.

This chain uses TRBV2 with TRBJ1-2; the match to TRBD1 covers 7 bases. Looked up from germline, CDR1 is SNHLY and CDR2 is FYNNEI. With V trimmed by 6 bases and J by 3 bases, 4 bases remained unmatched. This CDR3 is 13 amino acids long. The CDR3 loop is CASRPGQDYGYTF. CDR3 bases: TGTGCCAGCAGGCCAGGACAGGACTATGGCTACACCTTC. The full variable domain, its missing parts supplied by reference TRBV2 and TRBJ1-2, is EPEVTQTPSHQVTQMGQEVILRCVPISNHLYFYWYRQILGQKVEFLVSFYNNEISEKSEIFDDQFSVERPDGSNFTLKIRSTKLEDSAMYFCASRPGQDYGYTFGSGTRLTVV.

This chain joins TRBV7-2 and TRBJ2-1; 11 bases are a match to TRBD2. Losses at the gene ends were 4 bases for V and 4 bases for J; bases not matched to a gene: 3. Germline assignment: CDR1 SGHTA and CDR2 FQGNSA. The CDR3 totals 15 residues. Here the CDR3 DNA reads TGTGCCAGCAGCTCGGGACTAGCGGTGTACAATGAGCAGTTCTTC. Residues: CASSSGLAVYNEQFF.

This clone was recorded only once. J is TRBJ1-1 and V is TRBV6-4, with D possibly being TRBD1 (5 bases). CDR3 length: 12 amino acids. Trimming shortened V by 7 bases and J by 5 bases, and 11 bases separated the two germline ends. Germline V gives CDR1 MRHNA, CDR2 SNTAGT. CDR3 bases: TGTGCCAGCATGCTCAGGGAAACTGAAGCTTTCTTT. Amino acids: CASMLRETEAFF.

The V gene is TRBV6-5, the J gene TRBJ2-7; weak D call: TRBD1 (6 bases). The CDR3 has 13 residues. V was shortened by 7 bases and J by 2 bases, with 12 bases between the two germline ends. Germline CDR1 is MNHEY and CDR2 is SVGAGI. The CDR3 bases are TGTGCCAGCACCGTACAGGGTCCCTACGAGCAGTACTTC. It specifies CASTVQGPYEQYF.

CDR3 sequence reads: CATSDPGRGSGGADTQYF. CDR3 in DNA: TGTGCCACCAGTGACCCTGGAAGGGGTAGCGGGGGGGCAGATACGCAGTATTTT. This chain links TRBV24-1 with TRBJ2-3; 11 bases are a match to TRBD2. This CDR3 has 18 amino acids. V gave up 4 bases and J gave up 4 bases; unmatched junction bases: 12. Germline V gene sequence: CDR1 KGHDR, CDR2 SFDVKD.

The J gene is TRBJ2-3, the V gene TRBV28, with D perhaps matching TRBD2 (6 bases). Germline values: CDR1 MDHEN, CDR2 SYDVKM. There are 14 residues in the CDR3. Trimming took off 6 bases at V and 1 base at J, with 11 bases between the two ends. In DNA form, the CDR3 reads TGTGCCAGCAGGGCCTGGGGGGGCACAGATACGCAGTATTTT. It is translated as CASRAWGGTDTQYF.

The rearrangement uses TRBV28 and TRBJ1-1; D is possibly TRBD1 (5 bases). CDR3 length: 15 residues. Per the germline V gene, CDR1 is MDHEN and CDR2 is SYDVKM. The V and J ends lost 2 bases and 0 bases respectively, with 10 bases between them. This CDR3 reads CASSLRGGMNTEAFF. CDR3 in DNA: TGTGCCAGCAGTTTAAGGGGAGGGATGAACACTGAAGCTTTCTTT.

This clone has a handful of counts. CDR3 sequence reads: CASGLPAPSGGALEQFF. For the CDR3, the DNA is TGTGCTAGTGGTTTGCCCGCCCCAAGCGGGGGGGCACTAGAGCAGTTCTTC. The chain is built from TRBV12-5 and TRBJ2-1; TRBD2 matches 10 bases. The CDR3 contains 17 residues. V shed 2 bases, J shed 10 bases, and the junction held 14 bases outside the gene matches. Germline CDR1 LGHNT, CDR2 FRNRAP.

This rearrangement joins TRBV30 to TRBJ1-2; 9 bases are a match to TRBD1. The CDR3 has 12 amino acids. With V trimmed by 3 bases and J by 7 bases, 3 bases remained unmatched. Germline CDR1 GTSNPN, CDR2 SVGIG (reference sequence). Here the CDR3 DNA reads TGTGCCTGGAGCCTGGACAGGGGTGGCTACACCTTC. Translation: CAWSLDRGGYTF.

V gene TRBV28 combines with J gene TRBJ1-1; D call uncertain. V dropped 8 bases and J dropped 4 bases, with 11 bases sitting between them. CDR3 length equals 12 residues. Germline loops: CDR1 MDHEN, CDR2 SYDVKM. The CDR3 sequence is CASQPRGTEAFF. In DNA, the CDR3 is TGTGCCAGCCAACCCCGGGGCACTGAAGCTTTCTTT.

This clone was seen only once. This chain joins TRBV5-1 and TRBJ1-6, with D tentatively TRBD1 (5 bases). The length of the CDR3 is 12 residues. CDR1 is SGHRS, CDR2 YFSETQ, per germline. V lost 4 bases to trimming and J lost 11 bases, with 10 bases between them. CDR3 bases: TGCGCCAGCAGCGAGGACACTCCACCCCTCCACTTT. Encoded protein: CASSEDTPPLHF.

The gene calls are TRBV19 and TRBJ1-2; TRBD1 is a possible D gene (6 bases). The germline V gene encodes CDR1 LNHDA and CDR2 SQIVND (reference sequence). Deletions cut 7 bases from V and 5 bases from J, with 14 bases between. This CDR3 region has 13 residues. CDR3 residues: CASMTTGAYGYTF. The CDR3 bases are TGTGCCAGTATGACGACAGGAGCATATGGCTACACCTTC.

The CDR3 reads CATTGSPSGEKLFF. CDR3 in DNA: TGTGCCACCACGGGAAGTCCCTCGGGGGAAAAACTGTTTTTT. This chain uses TRBV19 with TRBJ1-4; no firm D call. The CDR3 loop spans 14 amino acids. Trimming took off 10 bases at V and 8 bases at J, with 20 bases between the two ends. In germline, CDR1 is LNHDA, CDR2 SQIVND (reference sequence).

The chain carries TRBV28 and TRBJ2-3; 8 bases are a match to TRBD2. The CDR3 extends over 14 amino acids. Germline V gene lookup returns CDR1 MDHEN and CDR2 SYDVKM. V gave up 7 bases and J gave up 5 bases; unmatched junction bases: 8. DNA of the CDR3: TGTGCCAGCAAAACTAGCGGAGCCGGAGATACGCAGTATTTT. Its translation is CASKTSGAGDTQYF.

This clone showed up just a few times. The genes are TRBV6-5 and TRBJ2-7; D possibly corresponds to TRBD2 (5 bases). CDR1 is MNHEY, CDR2 SVGAGI, per germline. This CDR3 is 12 amino acids long. The V and J ends lost 8 bases and 10 bases respectively, with 18 bases between them. CDR3 coding DNA: TGTGCCAGCGGGAAGGACGGAGGCGACCAGTACTTC. Residues: CASGKDGGDQYF.

In this sample, this clone turned up once. The chain couples TRBV19 to TRBJ2-2, with 8 nucleotides matching TRBD1. V shed 5 bases, J shed 4 bases, and the junction held 6 bases outside the gene matches. Germline V gives CDR1 LNHDA, CDR2 SQIVND (reference sequence). The CDR3 totals 15 residues. CDR3 DNA sequence: TGTGCCAGTAGTCCCGGACAGGGCGGCACCGGGGAGCTGTTTTTT. Protein: CASSPGQGGTGELFF.

The chain employs TRBV7-9 and TRBJ1-4; D remains unclear. The length of the CDR3 is 12 residues. V was clipped by 5 bases and J by 7 bases, with 8 bases between them. Germline V gives CDR1 SEHNR, CDR2 FQNEAQ (reference sequence). CDR3 coding DNA: TGTGCCAGCAGCCCAGCGGGTGAAAAACTGTTTTTT. It specifies CASSPAGEKLFF.

V and J are TRBV5-1 and TRBJ1-2; D not certain. V lost 4 bases to trimming and J lost 2 bases, with 9 bases between them. Germline CDR1 is SGHRS and CDR2 is YFSETQ. This CDR3 contains 13 residues. CDR3 DNA: TGCGCCAGCAGCACCGGAGGGAACTATGGCTACACCTTC. It codes for CASSTGGNYGYTF.

V usage is TRBV18 and J usage is TRBJ1-6; 9 nucleotides align to TRBD1. J was trimmed by 9 bases and V by 2 bases; bases with no gene match: 8. CDR1 and CDR2 from the germline V gene are KGHSH and LQKENI. The length of the CDR3 is 16 residues. The CDR3 loop reads CASSPGTGNGASPLHF. The DNA of the CDR3 is TGTGCCAGCTCACCAGGGACAGGGAACGGGGCTTCACCCCTCCACTTT.

The chain carries TRBV28 and TRBJ2-7; D not certain. The CDR3 extends over 11 amino acids. Deletions cut 6 bases from V and 4 bases from J, with 7 bases between. The germline V gene encodes CDR1 MDHEN and CDR2 SYDVKM. The CDR3 DNA follows: TGTGCCAGCAGCCTTCTATACGAGCAGTACTTC. Translating gives CASSLLYEQYF.

The genes are TRBV6-5 and TRBJ1-2; a weak D match, TRBD1 (6 bases). The ends were cut back, 0 bases at V and 4 bases at J, with 12 bases in the middle. Germline V gene lookup returns CDR1 MNHEY and CDR2 SVGAGI. This CDR3 is 15 amino acids long. Here the CDR3 DNA reads TGTGCCAGCAGTTACTCCCCCCAGGGGTTCTATGGCTACACCTTC. This gives the protein CASSYSPQGFYGYTF.